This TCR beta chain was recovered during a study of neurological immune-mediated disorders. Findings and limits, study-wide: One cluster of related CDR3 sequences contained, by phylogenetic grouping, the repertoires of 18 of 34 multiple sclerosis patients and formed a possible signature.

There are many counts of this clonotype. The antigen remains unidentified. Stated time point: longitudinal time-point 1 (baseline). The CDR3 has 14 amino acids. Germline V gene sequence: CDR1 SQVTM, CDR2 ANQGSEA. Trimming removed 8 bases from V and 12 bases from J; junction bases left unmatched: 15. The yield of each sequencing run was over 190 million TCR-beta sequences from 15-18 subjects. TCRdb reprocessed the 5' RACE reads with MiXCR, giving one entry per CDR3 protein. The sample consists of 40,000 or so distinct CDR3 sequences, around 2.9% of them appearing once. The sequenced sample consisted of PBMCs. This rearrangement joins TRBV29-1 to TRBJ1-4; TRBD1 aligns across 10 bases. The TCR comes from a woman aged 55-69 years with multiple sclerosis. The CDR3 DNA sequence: TGCAGCTGCGATTTGGGACAGGGGCCTCATCAACTGTTTTTT. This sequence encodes CSCDLGQGPHQLFF.